This TCR beta chain was sequenced during a study of blood T cell repertoires in COVID-19. The V end was cut by 5 bases, the J end by 0 bases, with 12 bases between. Germline CDR1 and CDR2: SGHRS and YFSETQ. This CDR3 has 15 residues. As handled by the study authors: The assay estimated nucleated cells by amplifying reference gene primers. Sequencing used immunoSEQ multiplex PCR; TCRdb keeps in-frame clones, though not all of them. D and trimming were read from the DNA, whereas the V and J calls and clone size are those reported in that table. The table includes approximately 90,000 clones, 80% to 90% detected once.

The TCR originated in a man aged 60-69 years with acute or convalescent COVID-19. The gene calls are TRBV5-1 and TRBJ2-1; D call uncertain. The sequenced material came from peripheral blood. The CDR3 loop is CASRMSARSYNEQFF. As DNA, the CDR3 is TGCGCCAGCAGGATGAGCGCCCGCTCCTACAATGAGCAGTTCTTC.